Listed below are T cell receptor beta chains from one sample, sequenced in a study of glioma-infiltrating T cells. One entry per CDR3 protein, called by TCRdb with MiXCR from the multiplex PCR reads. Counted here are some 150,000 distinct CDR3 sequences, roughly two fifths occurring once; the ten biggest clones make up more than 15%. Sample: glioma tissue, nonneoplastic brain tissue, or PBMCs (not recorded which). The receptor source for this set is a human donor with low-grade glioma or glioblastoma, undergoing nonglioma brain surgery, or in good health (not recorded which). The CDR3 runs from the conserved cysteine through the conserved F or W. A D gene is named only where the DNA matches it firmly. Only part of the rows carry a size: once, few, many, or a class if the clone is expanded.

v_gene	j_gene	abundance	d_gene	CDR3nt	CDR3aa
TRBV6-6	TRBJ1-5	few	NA	TGTGCCAGCAGTTACTCGATTTGGAGCAATCAGCCCCAGCATTTT	CASSYSIWSNQPQHF
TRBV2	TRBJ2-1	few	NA	TGTGCCAGCAGGGGTTACAATGAGCAGTTCTTC	CASRGYNEQFF
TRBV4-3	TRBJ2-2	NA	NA	TGCGCCAGCAGCCGAGATGGCACCGGGGAGCTGTTTTTT	CASSRDGTGELFF
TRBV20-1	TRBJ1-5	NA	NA	TGCAGTGCTAAAAGCATGAGACAGACGTATAGCAATCAGCCCCAGCATTTT	CSAKSMRQTYSNQPQHF
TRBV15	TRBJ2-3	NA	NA	TGTGCCACCAGCAGAGCCATCGCCCTATCCACAGATACGCAGTATTTT	CATSRAIALSTDTQYF
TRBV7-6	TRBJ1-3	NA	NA	TGTGCCAGCAGCTTAGAGGCACCTGGAAACACCATATATTTT	CASSLEAPGNTIYF
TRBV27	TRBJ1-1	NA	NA	TGTGCCAGCAGTGCCCCGGAACAGATTAACACTGAAGCTTTCTTT	CASSAPEQINTEAFF
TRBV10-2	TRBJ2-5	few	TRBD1	TGCGCCAGCAGTCCGGGACAGGGGCCCCTGGGGTCCAAAGAGACCCAGTACTTC	CASSPGQGPLGSKETQYF
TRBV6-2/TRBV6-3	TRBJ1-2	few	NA	TGTGCCAGCAGTTACTCCCAGGGCGCGAACTATGGCTACACCTTC	CASSYSQGANYGYTF
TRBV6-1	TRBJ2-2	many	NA	TGTGCCAGCAGTGATTGGCCTGCGAACACCGGGGAGCTGTTTTTT	CASSDWPANTGELFF
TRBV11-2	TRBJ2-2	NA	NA	TGTGCCAGCAGCTTAGAGGCTAGCATTACCGGGGAGCTGTTTTTT	CASSLEASITGELFF
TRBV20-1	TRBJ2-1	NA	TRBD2	TGCAGTGCTTTAAGGACTAGCGGGGGATATGAGCAGTTCTTC	CSALRTSGGYEQFF
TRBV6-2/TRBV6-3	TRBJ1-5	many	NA	TGTGCCAGCAGTTACTCCCAAGATGGTAAGCCCCAGCATTTT	CASSYSQDGKPQHF
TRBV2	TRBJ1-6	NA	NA	TGTGCCAGCAGTGATCTCAGGGACTCACCCCTCCACTTT	CASSDLRDSPLHF
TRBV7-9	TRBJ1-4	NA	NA	TGTGCCAGCAGCTTTCGGGGGGCGGGAGAAAAACTGTTTTTT	CASSFRGAGEKLFF
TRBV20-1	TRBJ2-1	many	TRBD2	TGCAGTGCTAGACGGCTAGCGGGGACCAGAAACCTAAATGAGCAGTTCTTC	CSARRLAGTRNLNEQFF
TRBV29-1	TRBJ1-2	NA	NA	TGCAGCGTTGGTGGGCAGCATGGCTACACCTTC	CSVGGQHGYTF
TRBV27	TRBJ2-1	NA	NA	TGTGCCAGCAGTCCCCGGGACGGACACAATGAGCAGTTCTTC	CASSPRDGHNEQFF
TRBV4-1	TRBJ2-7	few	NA	TGCGCCAGCAGCCAAGATTCGACAGCAGAAGGCTACGAGCAGTACTTC	CASSQDSTAEGYEQYF
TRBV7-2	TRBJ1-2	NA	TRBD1	TGTGCCAGCAGCATGACAGGGGGCGGATACTATGGCTACACCTTC	CASSMTGGGYYGYTF
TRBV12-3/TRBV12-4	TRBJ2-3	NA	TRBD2	TGTGCCAGCAGTTTCTCGGGAGGCGCAGATACGCAGTATTTT	CASSFSGGADTQYF
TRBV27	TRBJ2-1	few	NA	TGTGCCAGCAGTTTAGATGGGGCCGGTGAGCAGTTCTTC	CASSLDGAGEQFF
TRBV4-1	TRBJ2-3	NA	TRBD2	TGCGCCAGCAGCCAGTTTCCGACCGGGACTAGTACGCAAGATACGCAGTATTTT	CASSQFPTGTSTQDTQYF
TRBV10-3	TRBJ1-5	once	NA	TGTGCCAGCAGTTACGATGATCGGGGCAATCAGCCCCAGCATTTT	CASSYDDRGNQPQHF
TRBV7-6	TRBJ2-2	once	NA	TGTGCCGGCAGCCCCAACCAGAACACCGGGGAGCTGTTTTTT	CAGSPNQNTGELFF
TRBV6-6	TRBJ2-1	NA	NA	TGTGCCAGCAGTTACCAAACAGGGCAGAATGAGCAGTTCTTC	CASSYQTGQNEQFF
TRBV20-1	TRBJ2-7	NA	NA	TGCAGTGCTGATATACCGGCCTACGAGCAGTACTTC	CSADIPAYEQYF
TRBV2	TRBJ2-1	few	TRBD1	TGTGCCAGCATCGGACAGGGGCGGTACAATGAGCAGTTCTTC	CASIGQGRYNEQFF
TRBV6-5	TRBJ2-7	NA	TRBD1	TGTGCCAGCAGTTACGGGGTACAGGGGGCCAGCTCCTACGAGCAGTACTTC	CASSYGVQGASSYEQYF
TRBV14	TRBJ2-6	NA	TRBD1	TGTGCCAGCAGCCCGCTTGGGACAGGGCGGAAGGCTGGGGCCAACGTCCTGACTTTC	CASSPLGTGRKAGANVLTF
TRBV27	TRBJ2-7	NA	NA	TGTGCCAGCAGTTTAAGACTCGGGTCCGACGAGCAGTACTTC	CASSLRLGSDEQYF
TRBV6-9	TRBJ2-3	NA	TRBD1	TGTACCAGCAGTCATAAGCGGGGAAAGTGGACAGGGGGCACAGATACGCAGTATTTT	CTSSHKRGKWTGGTDTQYF
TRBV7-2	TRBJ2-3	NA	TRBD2	TGTGCCAGCAGCTTAGACGGCGGGGGAGGCACAGATACGCAGTATTTT	CASSLDGGGGTDTQYF
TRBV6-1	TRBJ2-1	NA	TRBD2	TGTGCCAGCAGGGAAGTTAGCGGGTCCTACAATGAGCAGTTCTTC	CASREVSGSYNEQFF
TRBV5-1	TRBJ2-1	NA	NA	TGCGCCAGCAGCTTGGTAGTATCCAATGAGCAGTTCTTC	CASSLVVSNEQFF
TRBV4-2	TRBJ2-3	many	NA	TGTGCCAGCAGCCAAGTTGGTACAGATACGCAGTATTTT	CASSQVGTDTQYF
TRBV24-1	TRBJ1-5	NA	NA	TGTGCCACCAGTGATTCCCGCCGCAATCAGCCCCAGCATTTT	CATSDSRRNQPQHF
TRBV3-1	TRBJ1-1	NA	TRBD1	TGTGCCAGCAGCCGGGACAGCCCAACTGAAGCTTTCTTT	CASSRDSPTEAFF
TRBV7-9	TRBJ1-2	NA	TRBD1	TGTGCCAGCAGCCCCTCGGGACAGGGGAAAAGGGCGTCAGGCTACACCTTC	CASSPSGQGKRASGYTF
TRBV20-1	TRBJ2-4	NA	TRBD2	TGCAGTGCCCCAGCGGGAGGGATAAACATTCAGTACTTC	CSAPAGGINIQYF
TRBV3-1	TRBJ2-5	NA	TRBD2	TGTGCCAGCAGCCGAAGCGGGAGTCAGGAGACCCAGTACTTC	CASSRSGSQETQYF
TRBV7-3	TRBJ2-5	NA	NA	TGTGCCAGCAGCCCTCAGGGTCTCGAGACCCAGTACTTC	CASSPQGLETQYF
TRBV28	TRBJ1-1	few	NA	TGTGCCAGCAACCCCGGGGTTGGGAGGGGGACTGAAGCTTTCTTT	CASNPGVGRGTEAFF
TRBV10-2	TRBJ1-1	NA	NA	TGTGCCAGCAGTCCCCAATCAACAGGGACAAACCTCATCATGAACACTGAAGCTTTCTTT	CASSPQSTGTNLIMNTEAFF
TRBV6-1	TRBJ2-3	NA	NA	TGTGCCAGCAGTTTTGGGACTCGAGAGAGCACAGATACGCAGTATTTT	CASSFGTRESTDTQYF
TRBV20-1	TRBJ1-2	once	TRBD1	TGCAGTGCTAGAGTGCAGGGGGAAGATGGCTACACCTTC	CSARVQGEDGYTF
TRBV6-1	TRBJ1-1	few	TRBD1	TGTGCCAGCAGCATACAGGGGGCGGAGATGAACACTGAAGCTTTCTTT	CASSIQGAEMNTEAFF
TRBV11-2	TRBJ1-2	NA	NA	TGTGCCAGCAGTGATCCAGGGGTCTATGGCTACACCTTC	CASSDPGVYGYTF
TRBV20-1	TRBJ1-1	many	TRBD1	TGCAGTGCTACCGGACTAGACAGGGGCAGTGCTGAAGCTTTCTTT	CSATGLDRGSAEAFF
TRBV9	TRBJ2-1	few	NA	TGTGCCAGCAGCGTAGATCAGTATGAGCAGTTCTTC	CASSVDQYEQFF
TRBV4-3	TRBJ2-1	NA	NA	TGCGCCAGCAGCCAAGACAGGGTAGGCTACAATGAGCAGTTCTTC	CASSQDRVGYNEQFF
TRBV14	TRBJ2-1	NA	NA	TGTGCCAGCAGCCCTGTCAGTAGCGGACACACCAATGAGCAGTTCTTC	CASSPVSSGHTNEQFF
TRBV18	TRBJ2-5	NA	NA	TGTGCCAGCTCACCCCAATATGGGCCAGGGACCCAGTACTTC	CASSPQYGPGTQYF
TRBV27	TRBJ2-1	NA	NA	TGTGCCAGCACCACTTCGACTGCCTCCTACAATGAGCAGTTCTTC	CASTTSTASYNEQFF
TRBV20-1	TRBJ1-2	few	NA	TGCAGTGCTCCAACAGAAAACTATGGCTACACCTTC	CSAPTENYGYTF